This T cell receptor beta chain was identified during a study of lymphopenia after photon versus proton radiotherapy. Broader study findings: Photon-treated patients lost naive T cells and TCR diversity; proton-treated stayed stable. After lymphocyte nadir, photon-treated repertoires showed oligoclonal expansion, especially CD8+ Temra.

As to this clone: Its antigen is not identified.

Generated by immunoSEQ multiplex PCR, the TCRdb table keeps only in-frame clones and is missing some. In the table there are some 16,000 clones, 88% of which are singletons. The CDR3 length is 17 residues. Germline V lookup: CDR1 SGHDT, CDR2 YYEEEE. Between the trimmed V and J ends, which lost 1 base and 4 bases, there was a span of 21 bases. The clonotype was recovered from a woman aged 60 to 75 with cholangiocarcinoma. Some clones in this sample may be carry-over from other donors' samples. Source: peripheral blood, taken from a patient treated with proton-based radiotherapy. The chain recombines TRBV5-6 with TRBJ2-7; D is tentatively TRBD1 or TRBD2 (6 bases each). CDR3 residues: CASSLPPVGGKGYEQYF. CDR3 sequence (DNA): TGTGCCAGCAGCTTGCCCCCGGTCGGGGGCAAAGGGTACGAGCAGTACTTC.